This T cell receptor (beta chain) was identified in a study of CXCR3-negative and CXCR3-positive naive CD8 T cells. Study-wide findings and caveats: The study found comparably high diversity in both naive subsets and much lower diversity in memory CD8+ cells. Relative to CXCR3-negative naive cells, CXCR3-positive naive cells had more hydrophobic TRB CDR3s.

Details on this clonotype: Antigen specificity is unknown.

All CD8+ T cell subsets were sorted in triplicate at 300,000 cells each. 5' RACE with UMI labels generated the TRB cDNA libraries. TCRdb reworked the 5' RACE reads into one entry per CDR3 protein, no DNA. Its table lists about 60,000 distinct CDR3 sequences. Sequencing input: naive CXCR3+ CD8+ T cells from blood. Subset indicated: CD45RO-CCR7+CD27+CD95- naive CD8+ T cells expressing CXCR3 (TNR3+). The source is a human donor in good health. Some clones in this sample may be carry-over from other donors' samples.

The CDR3: CASSLRGGFDNEQFF. The gene calls are TRBV7-3 and TRBJ2-1. CDR1 is SGHTA and CDR2 is FQGTGA in the germline V gene. The CDR3 loop spans 15 amino acids.